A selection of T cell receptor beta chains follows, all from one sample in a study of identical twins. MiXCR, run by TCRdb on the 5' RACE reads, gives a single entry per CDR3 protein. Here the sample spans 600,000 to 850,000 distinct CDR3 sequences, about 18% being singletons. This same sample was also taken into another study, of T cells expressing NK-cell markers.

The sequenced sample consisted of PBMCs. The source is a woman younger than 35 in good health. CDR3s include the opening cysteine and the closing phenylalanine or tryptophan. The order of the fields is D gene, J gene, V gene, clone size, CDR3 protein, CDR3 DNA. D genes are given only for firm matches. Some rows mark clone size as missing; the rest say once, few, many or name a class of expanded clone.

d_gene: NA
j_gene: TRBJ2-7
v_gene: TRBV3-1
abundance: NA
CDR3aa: CASSRVPGLSSYEQYF
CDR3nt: TGTGCCAGCAGCCGAGTTCCGGGACTGTCCTCCTACGAGCAGTACTTC

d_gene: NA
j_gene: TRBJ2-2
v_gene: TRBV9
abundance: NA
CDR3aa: CASSVDGPNTGELFF
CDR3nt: TGTGCCAGCAGCGTAGACGGGCCAAACACCGGGGAGCTGTTTTTT

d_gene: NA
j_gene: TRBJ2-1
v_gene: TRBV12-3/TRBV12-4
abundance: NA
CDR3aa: CASSLAGLNIRFF
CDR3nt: TGTGCCAGCAGTTTAGCGGGGCTCAATATTCGGTTCTTC

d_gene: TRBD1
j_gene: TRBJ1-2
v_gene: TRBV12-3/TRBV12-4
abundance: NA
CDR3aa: CASSLAEAGGTF
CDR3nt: TGTGCCAGCAGTTTAGCGGAGGCAGGGGGCACCTTC

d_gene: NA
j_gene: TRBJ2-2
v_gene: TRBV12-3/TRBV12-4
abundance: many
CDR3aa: CASSSGTGELFF
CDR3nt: TGTGCCAGCAGCTCGGGCACCGGGGAGCTGTTTTTT

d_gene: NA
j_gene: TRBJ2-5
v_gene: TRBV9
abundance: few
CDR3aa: CASSVAGVGETQYF
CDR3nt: TGTGCCAGCAGCGTAGCCGGGGTCGGGGAGACCCAGTACTTC

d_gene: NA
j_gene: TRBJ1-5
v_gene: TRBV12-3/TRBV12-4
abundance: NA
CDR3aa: CASSFNTNQPQHF
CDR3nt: TGTGCCAGCAGTTTTAACACCAATCAGCCCCAGCATTTT

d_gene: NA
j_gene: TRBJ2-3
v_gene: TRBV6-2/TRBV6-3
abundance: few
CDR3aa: CASTGRGSTDTQYF
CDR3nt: TGTGCCAGCACTGGGCGGGGATCCACAGATACGCAGTATTTT

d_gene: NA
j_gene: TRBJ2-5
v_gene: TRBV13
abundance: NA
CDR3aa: CASSRSQETQYF
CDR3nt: TGTGCCAGCAGCCGCTCACAAGAGACCCAGTACTTC

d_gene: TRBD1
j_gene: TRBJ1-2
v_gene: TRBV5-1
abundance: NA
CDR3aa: CASILLAGTGTAGSNGYTF
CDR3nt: TGCGCCAGCATCCTCCTAGCCGGGACAGGGACTGCGGGATCGAATGGCTACACCTTC

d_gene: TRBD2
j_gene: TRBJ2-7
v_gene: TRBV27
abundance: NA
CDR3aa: CASSVAGPSYEQYF
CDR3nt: TGTGCCAGCAGTGTAGCGGGCCCCTCCTACGAGCAGTACTTC

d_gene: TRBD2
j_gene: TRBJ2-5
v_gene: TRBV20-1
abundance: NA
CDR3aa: CSARDWLAGSQTQYF
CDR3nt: TGCAGTGCTAGAGATTGGCTAGCGGGGAGTCAGACCCAGTACTTC

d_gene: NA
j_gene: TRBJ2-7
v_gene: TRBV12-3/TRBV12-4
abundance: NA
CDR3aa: CASSSNGVTSYEQYF
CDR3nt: TGTGCCAGCAGCTCAAACGGGGTAACTTCCTACGAGCAGTACTTC

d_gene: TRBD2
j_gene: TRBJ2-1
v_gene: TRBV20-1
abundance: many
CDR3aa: CSARDQRAGGANEQFF
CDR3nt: TGCAGTGCTAGAGATCAAAGGGCGGGAGGGGCCAATGAGCAGTTCTTC

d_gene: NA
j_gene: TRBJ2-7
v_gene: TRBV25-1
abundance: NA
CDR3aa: CASSVTGFYEQYF
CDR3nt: TGTGCCAGCAGCGTGACTGGGTTCTACGAGCAGTACTTC

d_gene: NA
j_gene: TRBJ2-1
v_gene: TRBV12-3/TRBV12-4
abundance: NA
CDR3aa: CASSWEGNEQFF
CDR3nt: TGTGCCAGCAGCTGGGAAGGGAATGAGCAGTTCTTC

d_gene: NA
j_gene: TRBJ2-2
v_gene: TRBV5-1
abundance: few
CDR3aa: CASSLSAANTGELFF
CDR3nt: TGCGCCAGCAGCTTGTCCGCTGCGAACACCGGGGAGCTGTTTTTT

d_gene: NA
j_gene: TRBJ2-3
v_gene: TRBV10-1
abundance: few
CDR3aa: CASSESRGTDTQYF
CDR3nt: TGCGCCAGCAGTGAGTCGCGAGGCACAGATACGCAGTATTTT

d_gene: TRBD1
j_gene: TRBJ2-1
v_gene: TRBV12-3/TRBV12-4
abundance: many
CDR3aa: CASRPTGPVGEQFF
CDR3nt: TGTGCCAGCAGGCCGACAGGGCCCGTGGGTGAGCAGTTCTTC

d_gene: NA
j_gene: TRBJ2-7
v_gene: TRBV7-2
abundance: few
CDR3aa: CASSLNFRGEQYF
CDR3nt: TGTGCCAGCAGCTTAAATTTCAGGGGAGAGCAGTACTTC

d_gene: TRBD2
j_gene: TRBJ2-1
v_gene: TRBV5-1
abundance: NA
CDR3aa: CASSLALAGHNNEQFF
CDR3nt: TGCGCCAGCAGCTTGGCTCTAGCGGGACATAACAATGAGCAGTTCTTC

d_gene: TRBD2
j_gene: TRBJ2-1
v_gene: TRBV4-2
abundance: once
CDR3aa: CASSQVGGRPYNEQFF
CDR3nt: TGTGCCAGCAGCCAAGTAGGCGGGAGGCCCTACAATGAGCAGTTCTTC

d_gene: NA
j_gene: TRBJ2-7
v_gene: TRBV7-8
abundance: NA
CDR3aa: CASRQNYEQYF
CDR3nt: TGTGCCAGCAGACAAAACTACGAGCAGTACTTC

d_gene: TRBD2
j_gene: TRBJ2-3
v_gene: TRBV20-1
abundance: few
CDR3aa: CSARVAGATDTQYF
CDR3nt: TGCAGTGCTAGAGTGGCGGGAGCGACAGATACGCAGTATTTT

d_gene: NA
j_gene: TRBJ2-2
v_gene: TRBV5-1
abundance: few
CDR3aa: CASSLAWASGELFF
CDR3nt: TGCGCCAGCAGCTTGGCGTGGGCGTCCGGGGAGCTGTTTTTT

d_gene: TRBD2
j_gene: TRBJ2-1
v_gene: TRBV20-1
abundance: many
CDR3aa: CSAQIPGTSDGNEQFF
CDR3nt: TGCAGTGCTCAAATCCCCGGGACTAGCGACGGAAATGAGCAGTTCTTC

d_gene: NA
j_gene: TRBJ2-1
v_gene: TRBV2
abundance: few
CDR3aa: CASSDGQRAYYNEQFF
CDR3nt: TGTGCCAGCAGTGATGGCCAGCGGGCCTACTACAATGAGCAGTTCTTC